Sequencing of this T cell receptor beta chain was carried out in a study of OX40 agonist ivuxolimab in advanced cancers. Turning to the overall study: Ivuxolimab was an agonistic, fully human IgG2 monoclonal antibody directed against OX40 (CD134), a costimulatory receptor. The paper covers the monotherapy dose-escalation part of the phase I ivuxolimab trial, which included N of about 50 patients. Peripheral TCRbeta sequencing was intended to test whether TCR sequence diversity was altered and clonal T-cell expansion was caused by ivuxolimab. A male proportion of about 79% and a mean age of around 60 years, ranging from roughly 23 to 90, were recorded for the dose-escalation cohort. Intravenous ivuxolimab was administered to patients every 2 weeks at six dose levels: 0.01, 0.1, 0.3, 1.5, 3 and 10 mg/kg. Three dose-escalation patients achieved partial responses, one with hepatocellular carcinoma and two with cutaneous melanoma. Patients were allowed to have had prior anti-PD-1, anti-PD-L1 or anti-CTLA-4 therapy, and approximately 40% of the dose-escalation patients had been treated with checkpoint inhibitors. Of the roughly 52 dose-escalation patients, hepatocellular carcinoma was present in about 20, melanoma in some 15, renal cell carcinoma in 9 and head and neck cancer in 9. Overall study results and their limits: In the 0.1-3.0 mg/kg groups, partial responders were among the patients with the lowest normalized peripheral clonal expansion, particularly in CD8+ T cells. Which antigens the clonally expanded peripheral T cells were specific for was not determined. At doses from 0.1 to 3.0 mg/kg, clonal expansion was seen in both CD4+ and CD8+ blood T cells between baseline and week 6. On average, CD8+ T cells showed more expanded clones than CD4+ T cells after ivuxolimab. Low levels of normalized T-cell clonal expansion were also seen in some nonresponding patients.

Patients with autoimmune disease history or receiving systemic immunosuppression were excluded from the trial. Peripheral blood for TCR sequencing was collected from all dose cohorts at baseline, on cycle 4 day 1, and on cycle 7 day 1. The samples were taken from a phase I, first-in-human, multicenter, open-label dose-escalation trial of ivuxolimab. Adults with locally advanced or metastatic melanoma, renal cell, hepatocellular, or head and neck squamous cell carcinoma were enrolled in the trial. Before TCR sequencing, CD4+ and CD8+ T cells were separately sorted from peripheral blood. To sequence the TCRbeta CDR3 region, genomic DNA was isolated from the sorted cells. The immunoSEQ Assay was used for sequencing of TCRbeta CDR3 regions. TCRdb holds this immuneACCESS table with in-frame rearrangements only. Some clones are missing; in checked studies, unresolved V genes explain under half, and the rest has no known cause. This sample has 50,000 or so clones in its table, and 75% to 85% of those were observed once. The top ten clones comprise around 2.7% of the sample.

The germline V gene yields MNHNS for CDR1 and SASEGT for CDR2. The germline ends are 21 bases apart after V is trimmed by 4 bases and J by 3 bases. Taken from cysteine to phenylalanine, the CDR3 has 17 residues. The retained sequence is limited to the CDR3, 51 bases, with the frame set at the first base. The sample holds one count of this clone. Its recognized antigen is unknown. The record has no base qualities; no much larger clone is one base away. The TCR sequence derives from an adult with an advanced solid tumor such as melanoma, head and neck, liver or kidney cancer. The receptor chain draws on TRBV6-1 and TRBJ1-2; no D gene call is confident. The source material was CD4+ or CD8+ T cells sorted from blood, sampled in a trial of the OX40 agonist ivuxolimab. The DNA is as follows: TGTGCCAGCAGTGCCGGAGCTTTGGAGGCGGTGTACTATGGCTACACCTTC. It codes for CASSAGALEAVYYGYTF.